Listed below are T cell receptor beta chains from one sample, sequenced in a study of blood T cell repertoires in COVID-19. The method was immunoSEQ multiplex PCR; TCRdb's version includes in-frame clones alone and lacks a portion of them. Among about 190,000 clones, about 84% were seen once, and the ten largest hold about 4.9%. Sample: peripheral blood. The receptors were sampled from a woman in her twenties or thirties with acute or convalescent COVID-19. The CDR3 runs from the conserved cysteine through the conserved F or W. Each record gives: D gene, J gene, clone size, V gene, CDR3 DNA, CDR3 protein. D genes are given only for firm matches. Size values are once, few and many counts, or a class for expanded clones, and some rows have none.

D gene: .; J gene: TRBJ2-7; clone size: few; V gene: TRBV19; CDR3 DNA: TGTGCCAGTAGTTCAACAAGTTCCTCCTACGAGCAGTACTTC; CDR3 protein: CASSSTSSSYEQYF
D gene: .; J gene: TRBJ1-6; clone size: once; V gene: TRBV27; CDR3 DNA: TGTGCCAGCAGTCCTCATAGCTCCTATAATTCACCCCTCCACTTT; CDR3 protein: CASSPHSSYNSPLHF
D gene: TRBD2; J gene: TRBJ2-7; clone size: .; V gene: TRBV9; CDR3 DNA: TGTGCCAGCAGCGTAGAGGTCGGTTGGGCTAGCGGCGAGCAGTACTTC; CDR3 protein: CASSVEVGWASGEQYF
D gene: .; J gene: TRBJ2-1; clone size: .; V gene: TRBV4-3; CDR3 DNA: TGCGCCAGCAGCCAAGGTCGAAATAGCGGCGATGAGCAGTTCTTC; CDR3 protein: CASSQGRNSGDEQFF
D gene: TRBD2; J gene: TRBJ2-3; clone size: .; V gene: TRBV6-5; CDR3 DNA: TGTGCCAGCAGAGTAGCGGGAGGGACAGATACGCAGTATTTT; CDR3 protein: CASRVAGGTDTQYF
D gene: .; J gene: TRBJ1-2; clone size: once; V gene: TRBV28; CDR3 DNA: TGTGCCAGCAGTTTACGGGGGGGAGGCTACACCTTC; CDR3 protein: CASSLRGGGYTF
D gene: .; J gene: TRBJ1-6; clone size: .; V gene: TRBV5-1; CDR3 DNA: TGCGCCAGCAGCCTCCCGGGGGGCCATTCACCCCTCCACTTT; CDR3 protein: CASSLPGGHSPLHF
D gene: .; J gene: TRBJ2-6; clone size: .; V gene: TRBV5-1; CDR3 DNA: TGCGCCAGCAGCTGGGCAGGCTCTGGGGCCAACGTCCTGACTTTC; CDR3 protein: CASSWAGSGANVLTF
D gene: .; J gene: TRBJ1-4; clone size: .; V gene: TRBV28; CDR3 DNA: TGTGCCAGCAGTTTCACAGGGTCCCTTAATGAAAAACTGTTTTTT; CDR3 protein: CASSFTGSLNEKLFF
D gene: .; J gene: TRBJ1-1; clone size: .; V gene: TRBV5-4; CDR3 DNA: TGTGCCAGCAGCGCACCAGCGGGTTTCGGGACTGAAGCTTTCTTT; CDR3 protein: CASSAPAGFGTEAFF
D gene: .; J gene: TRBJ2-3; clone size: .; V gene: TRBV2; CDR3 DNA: TGTGCCAGCAGGGGCCCTGGACAGTCGGGCACAGATACGCAGTATTTT; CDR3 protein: CASRGPGQSGTDTQYF
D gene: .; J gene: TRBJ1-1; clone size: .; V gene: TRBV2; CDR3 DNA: TGTGCCAGCAACGCCAGGGTGAACACTGAAGCTTTCTTT; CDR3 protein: CASNARVNTEAFF
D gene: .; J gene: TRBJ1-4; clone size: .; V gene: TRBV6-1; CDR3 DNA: TGTGCCAGCAGTGAAGTAACGGGAACTAATGAAAAACTGTTTTTT; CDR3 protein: CASSEVTGTNEKLFF
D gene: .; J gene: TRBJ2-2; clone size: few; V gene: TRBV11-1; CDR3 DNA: TGTGCCAGCAGCTTAAAGGGAGAAACCGGGGAGCTGTTTTTT; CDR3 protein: CASSLKGETGELFF
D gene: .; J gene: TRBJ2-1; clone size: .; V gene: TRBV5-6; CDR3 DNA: TGTGCCAGCAGCTTTGGGGACGGGACTCTTTACAATGAGCAGTTCTTC; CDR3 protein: CASSFGDGTLYNEQFF
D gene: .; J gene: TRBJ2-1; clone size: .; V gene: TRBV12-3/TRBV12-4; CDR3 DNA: TGTGCCAGCACCTTCGGAGGTTACAATGAGCAGTTCTTC; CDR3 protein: CASTFGGYNEQFF
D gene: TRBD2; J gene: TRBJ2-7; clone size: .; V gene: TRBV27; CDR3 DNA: TGTGCCAGCATCGATAGGGGTGGACTAGCGGGAGAGAAGGAGCAGTACTTC; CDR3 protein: CASIDRGGLAGEKEQYF
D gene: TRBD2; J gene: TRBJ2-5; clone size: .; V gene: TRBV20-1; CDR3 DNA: TGCAGTGCTAGTTTCTTAGCGGGCCTCGGGACCCAGTACTTC; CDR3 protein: CSASFLAGLGTQYF
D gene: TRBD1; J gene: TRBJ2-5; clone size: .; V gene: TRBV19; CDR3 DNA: TGTGCCAGTAGTGTTACAGGGGTCTCGGAGACCCAGTACTTC; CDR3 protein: CASSVTGVSETQYF
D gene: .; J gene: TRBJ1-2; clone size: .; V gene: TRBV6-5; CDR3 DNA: TGTGCCAGCAGTTTGGGCGCCGACTATGGCTACACCTTC; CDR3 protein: CASSLGADYGYTF
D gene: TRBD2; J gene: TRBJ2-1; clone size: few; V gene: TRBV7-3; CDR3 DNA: TGTGCCAGCAGCCAGAGACTAGCGGGGCACAATGAGCAGTTCTTC; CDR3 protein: CASSQRLAGHNEQFF
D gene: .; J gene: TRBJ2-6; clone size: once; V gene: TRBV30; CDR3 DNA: TGTGCCTGGAGTCGAGGGTCTGGGGCCAACGTCCTGACTTTC; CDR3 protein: CAWSRGSGANVLTF
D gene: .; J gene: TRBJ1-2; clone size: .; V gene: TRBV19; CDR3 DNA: TGTGCCAGTAGTGTAACAGCTAACTATGGCTACACCTTC; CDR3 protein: CASSVTANYGYTF
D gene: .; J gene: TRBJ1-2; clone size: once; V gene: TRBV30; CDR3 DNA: TGTGCCTGGAGAGGGGAAGGCTACACCTTC; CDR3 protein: CAWRGEGYTF
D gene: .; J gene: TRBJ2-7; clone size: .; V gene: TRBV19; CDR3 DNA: TGTGCCAGTAGTCTTCAAGTGTCCTCTAGAGGAAAGCAGTACTTC; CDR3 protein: CASSLQVSSRGKQYF